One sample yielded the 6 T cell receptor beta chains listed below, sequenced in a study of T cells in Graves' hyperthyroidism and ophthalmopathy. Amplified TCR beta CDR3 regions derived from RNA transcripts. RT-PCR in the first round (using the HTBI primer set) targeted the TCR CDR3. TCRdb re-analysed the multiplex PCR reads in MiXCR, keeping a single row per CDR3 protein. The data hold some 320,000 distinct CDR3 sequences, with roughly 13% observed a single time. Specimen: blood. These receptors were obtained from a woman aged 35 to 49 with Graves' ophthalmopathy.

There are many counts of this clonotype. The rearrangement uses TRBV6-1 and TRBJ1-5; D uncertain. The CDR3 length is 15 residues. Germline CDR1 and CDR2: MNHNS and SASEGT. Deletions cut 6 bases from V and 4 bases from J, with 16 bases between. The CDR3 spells CASSGTAEENQPQHF. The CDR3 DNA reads TGTGCCAGCAGCGGAACCGCTGAAGAGAATCAGCCCCAGCATTTT.

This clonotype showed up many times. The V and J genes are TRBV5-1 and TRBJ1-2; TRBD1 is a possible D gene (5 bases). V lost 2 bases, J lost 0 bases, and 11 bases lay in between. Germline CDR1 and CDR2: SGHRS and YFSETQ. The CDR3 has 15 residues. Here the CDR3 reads CASSFEGEPNYGYTF. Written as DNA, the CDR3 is TGCGCCAGCAGCTTCGAAGGGGAGCCTAACTATGGCTACACCTTC.

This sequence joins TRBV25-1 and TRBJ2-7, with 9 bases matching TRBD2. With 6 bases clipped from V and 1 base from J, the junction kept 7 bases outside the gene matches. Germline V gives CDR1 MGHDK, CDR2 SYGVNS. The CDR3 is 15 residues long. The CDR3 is CASRPTSGDSYEQYF. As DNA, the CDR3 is TGTGCCAGCAGACCGACTAGCGGAGATTCCTACGAGCAGTACTTC.

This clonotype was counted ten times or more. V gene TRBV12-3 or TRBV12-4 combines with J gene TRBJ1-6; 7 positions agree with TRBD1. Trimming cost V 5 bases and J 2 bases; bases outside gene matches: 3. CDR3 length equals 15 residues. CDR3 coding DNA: TGTGCCAGCAGTCTTGACAGGGCCTATAATTCACCCCTCCACTTT. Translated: CASSLDRAYNSPLHF.

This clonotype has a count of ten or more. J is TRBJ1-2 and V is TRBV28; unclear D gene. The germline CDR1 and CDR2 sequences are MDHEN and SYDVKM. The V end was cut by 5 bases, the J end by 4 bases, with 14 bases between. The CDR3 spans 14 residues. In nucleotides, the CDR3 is TGTGCCAGCAGTCGCAGGTTTACTGGCTATGGCTACACCTTC. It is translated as CASSRRFTGYGYTF.

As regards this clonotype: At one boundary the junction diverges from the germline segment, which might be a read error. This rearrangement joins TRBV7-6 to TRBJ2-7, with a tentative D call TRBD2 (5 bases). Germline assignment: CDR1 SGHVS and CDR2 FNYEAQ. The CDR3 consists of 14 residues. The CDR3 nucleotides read TGTGCCAGCAACTTACGGGGTCCTCGCTACGAGCAGTACTTC. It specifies CASNLRGPRYEQYF.